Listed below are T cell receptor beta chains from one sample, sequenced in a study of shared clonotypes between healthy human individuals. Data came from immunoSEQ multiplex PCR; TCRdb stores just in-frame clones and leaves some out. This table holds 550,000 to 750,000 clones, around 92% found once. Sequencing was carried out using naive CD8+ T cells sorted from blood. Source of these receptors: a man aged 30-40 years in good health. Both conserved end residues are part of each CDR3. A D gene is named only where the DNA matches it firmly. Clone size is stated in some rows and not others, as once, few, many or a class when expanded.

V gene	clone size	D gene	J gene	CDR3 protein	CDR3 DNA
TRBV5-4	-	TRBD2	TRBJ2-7	CASSLELAEQYF	TGTGCCAGCAGCTTGGAACTAGCGGAGCAGTACTTC
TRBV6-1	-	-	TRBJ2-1	CASSEFVSLTYNEQFF	TGTGCCAGCAGTGAATTCGTGTCCCTGACCTACAATGAGCAGTTCTTC
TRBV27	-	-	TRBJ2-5	CASSLYRDQETQYF	TGTGCCAGCAGTTTATACAGGGACCAAGAGACCCAGTACTTC
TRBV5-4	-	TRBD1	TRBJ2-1	CASMVPGTGAGYNEQFF	TGTGCCAGCATGGTGCCCGGGACAGGGGCCGGATACAATGAGCAGTTCTTC
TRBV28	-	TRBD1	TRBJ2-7	CASSLRTGADEQYF	TGTGCCAGCAGTTTAAGGACAGGGGCTGACGAGCAGTACTTC
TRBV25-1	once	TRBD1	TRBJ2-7	CASIETGAPYEQYF	TGTGCCAGCATAGAAACAGGGGCGCCCTACGAGCAGTACTTC
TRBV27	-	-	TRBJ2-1	CASSPRDGLSSYNEQFF	TGTGCCAGCAGCCCAAGGGATGGCTTGAGCTCCTACAATGAGCAGTTCTTC
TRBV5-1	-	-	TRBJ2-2	CASSLDHPHTGELFF	TGCGCCAGCAGCTTGGATCACCCCCACACCGGGGAGCTGTTTTTT
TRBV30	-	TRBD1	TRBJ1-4	CAWNHRGYNEKLFF	TGTGCCTGGAACCACAGGGGCTACAATGAAAAACTGTTTTTT
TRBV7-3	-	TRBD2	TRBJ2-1	CASSLRQSGSSYNEQFF	TGTGCCAGCAGCTTAAGGCAGAGCGGGAGCTCCTACAATGAGCAGTTCTTC
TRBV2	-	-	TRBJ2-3	CASSELPGTPNLDTQYF	TGTGCCAGCAGTGAATTACCCGGGACTCCGAACCTCGATACGCAGTATTTT
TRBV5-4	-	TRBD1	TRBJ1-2	CASSSPQGAEDGYTF	TGTGCCAGCAGCTCCCCACAGGGGGCAGAGGATGGCTACACCTTC
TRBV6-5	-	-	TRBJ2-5	CASSYKGGVAQYF	TGTGCCAGCAGTTACAAGGGGGGTGTGGCCCAGTACTTC
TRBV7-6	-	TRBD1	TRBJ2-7	CASSQTGGYEQYF	TGTGCCAGCAGCCAAACAGGGGGGTACGAGCAGTACTTC
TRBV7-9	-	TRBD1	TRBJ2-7	CASSLTGADYEQYF	TGTGCCAGCAGCTTGACAGGGGCCGACTACGAGCAGTACTTC
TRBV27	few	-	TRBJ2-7	CASSPAGSRSYEQYF	TGTGCCAGCAGTCCCGCGGGTAGTCGTTCCTACGAGCAGTACTTC
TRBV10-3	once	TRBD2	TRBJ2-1	CAIRGLAFYEQFF	TGTGCCATCAGGGGACTAGCTTTCTATGAGCAGTTCTTC
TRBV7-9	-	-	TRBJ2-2	CASSPTGANTGELFF	TGTGCCAGCAGCCCTACTGGCGCGAACACCGGGGAGCTGTTTTTT
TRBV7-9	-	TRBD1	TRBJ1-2	CASSLAFQGGLDGYTF	TGTGCCAGCAGCTTAGCATTTCAGGGGGGCTTAGATGGCTACACCTTC
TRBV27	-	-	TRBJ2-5	CASGWETQYF	TGTGCCAGCGGATGGGAGACCCAGTACTTC
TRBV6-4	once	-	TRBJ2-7	CASSDSLGYLAENKKYEQYF	TGTGCCAGCAGTGACTCGTTGGGTTATTTGGCAGAAAACAAAAAATACGAGCAGTACTTC
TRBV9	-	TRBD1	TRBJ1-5	CASSAGGSNQPQHF	TGTGCCAGCAGCGCAGGGGGGAGCAATCAGCCCCAGCATTTT